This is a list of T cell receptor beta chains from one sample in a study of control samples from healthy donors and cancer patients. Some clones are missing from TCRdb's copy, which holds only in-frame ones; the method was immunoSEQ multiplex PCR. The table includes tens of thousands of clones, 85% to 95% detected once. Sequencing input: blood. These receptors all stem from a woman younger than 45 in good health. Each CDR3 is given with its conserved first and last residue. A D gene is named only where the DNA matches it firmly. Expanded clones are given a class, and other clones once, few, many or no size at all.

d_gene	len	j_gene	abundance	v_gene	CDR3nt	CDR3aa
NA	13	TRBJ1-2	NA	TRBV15	TGTGCCACCAGCAGAGTTGGAGGGCCTGGCTACACCTTC	CATSRVGGPGYTF
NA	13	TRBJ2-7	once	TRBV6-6	TGTGCCAGCAGTAAGGGGGGGTCCTACGAGCAGTACTTC	CASSKGGSYEQYF
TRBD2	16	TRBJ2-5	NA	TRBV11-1	TGTGCCAGCAGCCTGGGACTAGCGGGCCTAGGTGAGACCCAGTACTTC	CASSLGLAGLGETQYF
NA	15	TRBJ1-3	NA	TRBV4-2	TGTGCCAGCAGCCAAGATGACTTTTCTGGAAACACCATATATTTT	CASSQDDFSGNTIYF
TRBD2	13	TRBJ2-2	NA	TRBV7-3	TGTGCCAGCAGTCCTAGCGGGGTCGGGGAGCTGTTTTTT	CASSPSGVGELFF
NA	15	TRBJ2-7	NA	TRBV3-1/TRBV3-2	TGTGCCAGCAGCCAAGACGTCAGGGGGGACTACGAGCAGTACTTC	CASSQDVRGDYEQYF
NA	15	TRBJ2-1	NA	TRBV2	TGTGCCAGCAGAAAAAATCGAGACTCCTACAATGAGCAGTTCTTC	CASRKNRDSYNEQFF
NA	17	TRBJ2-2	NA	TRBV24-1	TGTGCCACCAGTGATTTTCGGGGCCAGGGTCCCACCGGGGAGCTGTTTTTT	CATSDFRGQGPTGELFF
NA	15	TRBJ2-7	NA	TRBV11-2	TGTGCCAGCAGCTTAGCAGATATACTCTCCTACGAGCAGTACTTC	CASSLADILSYEQYF
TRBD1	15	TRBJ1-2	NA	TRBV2	TGTGCCAGAGCAGGGGCAACAGGGGGCTCCCCTGGCTACACCTTC	CARAGATGGSPGYTF
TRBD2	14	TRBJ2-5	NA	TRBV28	TGTGCCAGCAGCCCGACTAGCGGGGTTCAGACCCAGTACTTC	CASSPTSGVQTQYF
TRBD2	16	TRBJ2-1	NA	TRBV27	TGTGCCAGCAGTTTAAGAATCGGGACTAGCGTAATTAAGCAGTTCTTC	CASSLRIGTSVIKQFF
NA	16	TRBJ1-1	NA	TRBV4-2	TGTGCCAGCAGCCAAGACCTAAAAACAGGGAGACTAACGGCTTTCTTT	CASSQDLKTGRLTAFF
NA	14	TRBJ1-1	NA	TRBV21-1	TGTGCCAGCAGCAAAGCGCCCCTGAACACTGAAGCTTTCTTT	CASSKAPLNTEAFF
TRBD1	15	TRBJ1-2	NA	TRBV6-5	TGTGCCAGCATCCCCCGGGGACAGGAGAACTATGGCTACACCTTC	CASIPRGQENYGYTF
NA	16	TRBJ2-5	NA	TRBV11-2	TGTGCCAGCAGCTTACGGTCAGGGACTGAGGGGGAGACCCAGTACTTC	CASSLRSGTEGETQYF
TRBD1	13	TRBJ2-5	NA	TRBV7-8	TGTGCCAGCAGTAGGGACAGACAAGAGACCCAGTACTTC	CASSRDRQETQYF
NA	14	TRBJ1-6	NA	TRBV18	TGTGCCAGCTCACCTAGGACAGAGAATTCACCCCTCCACTTT	CASSPRTENSPLHF
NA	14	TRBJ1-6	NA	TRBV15	TGTGCCACCAGCAGAGGGGGGACTAATTCACCCCTCCACTTT	CATSRGGTNSPLHF